A single sample gave rise to the 30 T cell receptor beta chains below, sequenced in a study of blood T cell repertoires in COVID-19. Assay used: immunoSEQ multiplex PCR; TCRdb lists only in-frame clones, some missing. The data contain 86,000 or so clones, 90% to 95% of them seen just once; the ten biggest clones take up almost 4.5%. The sample consisted of peripheral blood. The receptor source for this set is a human donor with active COVID-19. The donor label of this sample is uncertain.

DNA for the CDR3: TGCGCCAGCAGCGAGGGTACTAGCGGGGAGCTGTTTTTT. This translates into CASSEGTSGELFF. The chain recombines TRBV4-1 with TRBJ2-2; weak D call: TRBD2 (5 bases). Germline lookup yields CDR1 MGHRA and CDR2 YSYEKL. The CDR3 is 13 amino acids. Trimming stripped 5 bases from V and 7 bases from J, with 11 bases between.

This clone has more than one count but fewer than ten. The chain carries TRBV5-1 and TRBJ2-7; 8 positions agree with TRBD1. With V trimmed by 3 bases and J by 4 bases, 9 bases remained unmatched. The CDR3 runs 15 residues. Germline CDR1 reads SGHRS; CDR2 reads YFSETQ. The CDR3 is CASSSRTGSGYEQYF. CDR3 in DNA: TGCGCCAGCAGCTCGAGGACAGGGTCTGGGTACGAGCAGTACTTC.

The chain joins TRBV6-2 or TRBV6-3 to TRBJ2-7, with 9 bases fitting TRBD2. CDR1 is MNHEY, CDR2 SVGEGT, per germline. V trimming: 0 bases; J trimming: 6 bases; junction bases outside the gene matches: 3. The CDR3 runs 14 residues. The CDR3 here is CASSYSSGSSEQYF. The CDR3 DNA reads TGTGCCAGCAGTTACTCTAGCGGGAGTAGCGAGCAGTACTTC.

The V call is TRBV5-5, the J call TRBJ2-3; D call uncertain. Trimming took 4 bases from V and 0 from J, leaving 21 bases between them. This CDR3 region has 18 residues. Germline CDR1 reads SGHKS; CDR2 reads YYEKEE (reference sequence). This CDR3 reads CASSTGLNPTTSTDTQYF. The DNA of the CDR3 is TGTGCCAGCAGCACCGGTCTTAACCCAACTACTAGCACAGATACGCAGTATTTT. Complete variable domain (other parts from reference TRBV5-5 and TRBJ2-3): DAGVTQSPTHLIKTRGQQVTLRCSPISGHKSVSWYQQVLGQGPQFIFQYYEKEERGRGNFPDRFSARQFPNYSSELNVNALLLGDSALYLCASSTGLNPTTSTDTQYFGPGTRLTVL.

In its sample, this clone was seen a few times. This rearrangement joins TRBV5-4 to TRBJ2-7, with TRBD2 as a possible D gene (6 bases). In germline, CDR1 is SGHNT, CDR2 YYREEE (reference sequence). The CDR3 covers 12 residues. V was cut by 3 bases and J by 7 bases, with 11 bases left in between. The CDR3 DNA sequence: TGTGCCAGCAGCTCCAGGGAGGTGGAGCAGTACTTC. This gives the protein CASSSREVEQYF.

This chain joins TRBV5-4 and TRBJ2-3, with D unclear. CDR3 size: 13 residues. The V gene's germline CDR1 is SGHNT and CDR2 YYREEE (reference sequence). Trimming stripped 8 bases from V and 2 bases from J, with 12 bases between. The CDR3 sequence is CASKESHTDTQYF. The DNA of the CDR3 is TGTGCCAGTAAGGAGTCCCACACAGATACGCAGTATTTT.

The rearrangement joins TRBV5-1 to TRBJ2-7; D may be TRBD2 (6 bases). The CDR3 covers 13 residues. Trimming pared 3 bases from V and 0 bases from J, leaving 7 bases between. CDR1 and CDR2 from the germline V gene are SGHRS and YFSETQ. This CDR3 reads CASSSGDSYEQYF. CDR3 DNA sequence: TGCGCCAGCAGCTCGGGGGACTCCTACGAGCAGTACTTC.

V gene TRBV5-1 combines with J gene TRBJ2-1; D perhaps matches TRBD1 (5 bases). Germline loops: CDR1 SGHRS, CDR2 YFSETQ. The V end was cut by 5 bases, the J end by 4 bases, with 13 bases between. The CDR3 covers 14 residues. The CDR3 here is CASRPEDSYNEQFF. CDR3 DNA sequence: TGCGCCAGCAGACCCGAAGACAGTTACAATGAGCAGTTCTTC.

DNA of the CDR3: TGTGCCAGCAGCCGCCAGGGCGGGAGCTCCTACAATGAGCAGTTCTTC. Protein: CASSRQGGSSYNEQFF. The rearrangement links TRBV11-2 to TRBJ2-1; 7 positions match TRBD2. The junction had 7 bases not matched to a gene; V was cut back by 5 bases and J by 0 bases. The CDR3 runs to 16 residues. Germline lookup yields CDR1 SGHAT and CDR2 FQNNGV.

CDR3 loop: CASGGSLYEQYF. The CDR3, as DNA: TGTGCCAGTGGGGGGTCACTCTACGAGCAGTACTTC. The chain uses TRBV28 and TRBJ2-7, with a possible D match to TRBD2 (6 bases). CDR3 size: 12 residues. CDR1 is MDHEN, CDR2 SYDVKM, per germline. V dropped 9 bases and J dropped 3 bases, with 12 bases sitting between them.

The rearrangement uses TRBV5-1 and TRBJ2-1; 9 bases align to TRBD1. CDR3 length equals 15 residues. Germline V lookup: CDR1 SGHRS, CDR2 YFSETQ. The V and J ends lost 0 bases and 8 bases, in that order; junction bases with no gene match: 6. CDR3 protein: CASSLGDRVVDEQFF. The DNA of the CDR3 is TGCGCCAGCAGCTTGGGGGACAGGGTGGTCGATGAGCAGTTCTTC.

V usage is TRBV27 and J usage is TRBJ2-3; TRBD2 matches 9 bases. The CDR3 extends over 18 amino acids. Per germline, CDR1 MNHEY and CDR2 SMNVEV (reference sequence). Unmatched junction bases numbered 11, after V lost 2 bases and J lost 2 bases. DNA of the CDR3: TGTGCCAGCAGTTTAAGGCGGGAGGGCCTGAGACTCACAGATACGCAGTATTTT. It codes for CASSLRREGLRLTDTQYF.

This chain connects TRBV7-6 to TRBJ2-5; 9 bases fit TRBD2. J lost 4 bases, V lost 0 bases, and 0 bases had no gene match. Germline V CDR1 and CDR2: SGHVS, FNYEAQ. The CDR3 runs 14 residues. CDR3 DNA sequence: TGTGCCAGCAGCTTAGCGCGGGGGGGAGAGACCCAGTACTTC. Protein: CASSLARGGETQYF.

The chain couples TRBV19 to TRBJ2-7; perhaps TRBD2 as D (6 bases). The V gene lost 7 bases and the J gene lost 12 bases, with 22 bases spanning the gap. The germline V gene has CDR1 LNHDA and CDR2 SQIVND (reference sequence). This CDR3 contains 13 residues. Here the CDR3 DNA reads TGTGCCAGTATGGAGGGGAGAGGAACTCGTCGGTACTTC. The encoded protein is CASMEGRGTRRYF.

This clone was detected only a few times. The same CDR3 can be traced to other DNA sequences in this sample. The chain employs TRBV3-1 (or the pseudogene TRBV3-2) and TRBJ2-7, with TRBD2 identical over 7 bases. CDR1 LGHDT and CDR2 YNNKEL come from the germline V gene (reference sequence). This CDR3 has 13 amino acids. The V gene end was trimmed by 4 bases and the J gene end by 3 bases; junction bases not matched to a gene: 3. The CDR3 is CASSPRGGYEQYF. The CDR3 bases are TGTGCCAGCAGCCCCCGCGGGGGCTACGAGCAGTACTTC.

This chain joins TRBV7-2 and TRBJ2-7, with TRBD2 matching 8 bases. Germline V gene lookup returns CDR1 SGHTA and CDR2 FQGNSA. There are 14 residues in the CDR3. V lost 3 bases to trimming and J lost 4 bases; unmatched junction nucleotides: 5. The CDR3 is CASSLASGSYEQYF. In DNA form, the CDR3 reads TGTGCCAGCAGCTTGGCTAGCGGGTCGTACGAGCAGTACTTC.

This chain joins TRBV4-3 and TRBJ2-2, with 7 bases identical to TRBD1. The CDR3 is 15 amino acids. J lost 0 bases, V lost 5 bases, and 3 bases had no gene match. Germline lookup yields CDR1 LGHNA and CDR2 YSLEER. Here the CDR3 reads CASSVGQTNTGELFF. CDR3 DNA sequence: TGCGCCAGCAGCGTGGGACAGACGAACACCGGGGAGCTGTTTTTT.

In its sample, this clone was seen a few times. The same CDR3 also results from other DNA sequences found in this sample. J is TRBJ2-7 and V is TRBV3-1 (or the pseudogene TRBV3-2); D remains unclear. The CDR3 totals 12 residues. Deletions cut 1 base from V and 3 bases from J, with 4 bases between. Germline V gene data show CDR1 as LGHDT and CDR2 as YNNKEL (reference sequence). The CDR3 here is CASSQGVYEQYF. The CDR3 nucleotides read TGTGCCAGCAGCCAAGGAGTCTACGAGCAGTACTTC.

This sequence joins TRBV19 and TRBJ1-6; 9 bases match TRBD1. Germline V gives CDR1 LNHDA, CDR2 SQIVND (reference sequence). Trimming cost V 5 bases and J 4 bases; bases outside gene matches: 9. The length of the CDR3 is 17 residues. This chain's CDR3 is CASSASGTGIYNSPLHF. DNA of the CDR3: TGTGCCAGTAGTGCATCCGGGACAGGGATATATAATTCACCCCTCCACTTT.

This clone was detected only once. The gene calls are TRBV25-1 and TRBJ1-4, with D perhaps TRBD1 (6 bases). The CDR3 totals 17 residues. CDR1 is MGHDK and CDR2 is SYGVNS in the germline V gene. V lost 5 bases and J 8 bases, leaving 24 bases between the germline ends. In DNA form, the CDR3 reads TGTGCCAGCAGTCCCCCCCGTGCGGGGGCGGTCAGGGAAAAACTGTTTTTT. It encodes CASSPPRAGAVREKLFF.

The rearrangement uses TRBV5-6 and TRBJ2-1; 8 bases match TRBD2. The germline CDR1 and CDR2 sequences are SGHDT and YYEEEE. V dropped 2 bases and J dropped 5; count of bases not matched to a gene: 6. The CDR3 consists of 15 residues. The CDR3 DNA follows: TGTGCCAGCAGCTTAGCGGGAGTAAGGAACAATGAGCAGTTCTTC. Its protein product is CASSLAGVRNNEQFF.

This chain uses TRBV13 with TRBJ2-5; TRBD1 aligns across 7 bases. V was clipped by 3 bases and J by 1 base; unmatched bases: 29. CDR1 PRHDT and CDR2 FYEKMQ come from the germline V gene (reference sequence). This CDR3 is built from 23 residues. Written as DNA, the CDR3 is TGTGCCAGCAGCTTCACCTCGGACAGGAAGAAGGGGTTCCGCGCGACACTCCAAGAGACCCAGTACTTC. Its protein is CASSFTSDRKKGFRATLQETQYF.

The chain joins TRBV2 to TRBJ2-7, with 11 bases that match TRBD1. The germline V gene has CDR1 SNHLY and CDR2 FYNNEI. With V trimmed by 6 bases and J by 2 bases, 3 bases remained unmatched. CDR3 length equals 14 residues. The CDR3 protein is CASRGGQGAYEQYF. CDR3 coding DNA: TGTGCCAGCAGGGGGGGACAGGGGGCCTACGAGCAGTACTTC.

The rearrangement uses TRBV7-9 and TRBJ2-1; D might be TRBD1 (5 bases). V was pared by 1 base and J by 4 bases, with 5 bases between. CDR3 length equals 13 residues. The germline V gene has CDR1 SEHNR and CDR2 FQNEAQ (reference sequence). In nucleotides, the CDR3 is TGTGCCAGCAGCTTAGGACAGTACAATGAGCAGTTCTTC. It translates to CASSLGQYNEQFF. The whole variable domain, remainder taken from reference TRBV7-9 and TRBJ2-1, is DTGVSQNPRHKITKRGQNVTFRCDPISEHNRLYWYRQTLGQGPEFLTYFQNEAQLEKSRLLSDRFSAERPKGSFSTLEIQRTEQGDSAMYLCASSLGQYNEQFFGPGTRLTVL.

The CDR3 spells CASGSSEQETQYF. The CDR3 nucleotides are TGCGCCAGCGGCTCTAGCGAGCAAGAGACCCAGTACTTC. The V gene is TRBV4-1, the J gene TRBJ2-5; weak D call: TRBD2 (6 bases). With 8 bases removed from V and 2 bases from J, the gap between germline ends came to 12 bases. Germline V gives CDR1 MGHRA, CDR2 YSYEKL. CDR3 length equals 13 residues.

The chain links TRBV7-9 to TRBJ2-6; possible D gene TRBD2, 5 bases. Germline assignment: CDR1 SEHNR and CDR2 FQNEAQ (reference sequence). Trimming pared 4 bases from V and 0 bases from J, leaving 13 bases between. CDR3 length: 17 amino acids. CDR3 region: CASSSQDSSSGANVLTF. DNA of the CDR3: TGTGCCAGCAGCTCGCAGGACTCTAGCTCTGGGGCCAACGTCCTGACTTTC.

CDR3 nucleotide sequence: TGCAGCGTTGAAGATCAGAGGACAGCAAACTACGAGCAGTACTTC. Translation gives CSVEDQRTANYEQYF. This chain uses TRBV29-1 with TRBJ2-7, with a weak D call TRBD1 (6 bases). Trimming took off 0 bases at V and 3 bases at J, with 15 bases between the two ends. The length of the CDR3 is 15 residues. Germline CDR1 SQVTM, CDR2 ANQGSEA.

The CDR3 nucleotides are TGTGCCAGCAGCTTAGATTCTGGTCTAGCGGGAGGAAATGAGCAGTTCTTC. Protein sequence: CASSLDSGLAGGNEQFF. J is TRBJ2-1 and V is TRBV11-3; 11 bases line up with TRBD2. CDR1 and CDR2 from the germline V gene are SGHNT and YENEEA. The J segment lost 7 bases and the V segment lost 0 bases, leaving 8 bases of the junction unmatched. This CDR3 has 17 residues.

This clone occurred once. The V call is TRBV5-1, the J call TRBJ2-5; possible D gene TRBD1, 6 bases. Germline V lookup: CDR1 SGHRS, CDR2 YFSETQ. The CDR3 sequence is 16 residues long. Trimming took 0 bases from V and 5 from J, leaving 17 bases between them. CDR3 amino acids: CASSLGGTGSMETQYF. CDR3 nucleotides: TGCGCCAGCAGCTTGGGGGGCACAGGGTCGATGGAGACCCAGTACTTC. Drawing the rest from reference TRBV5-1 and TRBJ2-5, the complete variable domain is KAGVTQTPRYLIKTRGQQVTLSCSPISGHRSVSWYQQTPGQGLQFLFEYFSETQRNKGNFPGRFSGRQFSNSRSEMNVSTLELGDSALYLCASSLGGTGSMETQYFGPGTRLLVL.

This clone was recorded once. This sequence joins TRBV19 and TRBJ2-2; 9 nucleotides match TRBD2. Germline V gene sequence: CDR1 LNHDA, CDR2 SQIVND (reference sequence). The CDR3 loop spans 16 amino acids. Germline trimming cut 5 bases from V and 6 bases from J; bases unmatched to any gene: 10. This CDR3 reads CASSVLTSGGSGELFF. CDR3 DNA sequence: TGTGCCAGTAGTGTCCTGACTAGCGGAGGATCCGGGGAGCTGTTTTTT.